The 5 T cell receptor beta chains below come from one sample, sequenced in a study of siplizumab effects on memory and regulatory T cells. TCRdb's table, derived via immunoSEQ multiplex PCR, lists solely in-frame clones and lacks some. The sample carries over 65,000 clones, about 92% recorded once. Sequencing was carried out using CD8+ T cells sorted from blood. The receptors were sampled from a human donor in good health.

The chain employs TRBV6-1 and TRBJ2-1, with unresolved D. There are 12 residues in the CDR3. Germline assignment: CDR1 MNHNS and CDR2 SASEGT. Trimming pared 8 bases from V and 7 bases from J, leaving 12 bases between. The CDR3 loop reads CASQTDLNEQFF. Written as DNA, the CDR3 is TGTGCCAGCCAGACCGACTTGAATGAGCAGTTCTTC.

The chain links TRBV27 to TRBJ1-5; TRBD1 is a possible D gene (6 bases). The germline V and J ends were trimmed by 6 bases and 0 bases, with 12 bases remaining between them. The CDR3 is made up of 15 amino acids. Germline lookup yields CDR1 MNHEY and CDR2 SMNVEV (reference sequence). CDR3: CASRGGAFSNQPQHF. CDR3 in DNA: TGTGCCAGCAGAGGGGGGGCCTTTAGCAATCAGCCCCAGCATTTT.

The rearrangement links TRBV2 to TRBJ1-1; D ambiguous. The CDR3 sequence is 12 residues long. Trimming removed 3 bases at V and 8 bases at J, with 10 bases between. The germline gives CDR1 SNHLY, CDR2 FYNNEI. CDR3 protein: CASSDSRLEAFF. CDR3 coding DNA: TGTGCCAGCAGTGACAGCAGGTTAGAAGCTTTCTTT. The whole variable domain, filled in from reference TRBV2 and TRBJ1-1, reads EPEVTQTPSHQVTQMGQEVILRCVPISNHLYFYWYRQILGQKVEFLVSFYNNEISEKSEIFDDQFSVERPDGSNFTLKIRSTKLEDSAMYFCASSDSRLEAFFGQGTRLTVV.

This chain links TRBV5-6 with TRBJ2-7; no clear D gene. The CDR3 is 12 amino acids. Per the germline V gene, CDR1 is SGHDT and CDR2 is YYEEEE. Trimming shortened V by 0 bases and J by 2 bases, and 3 bases separated the two germline ends. The CDR3: CASSLEAYEQYF. The CDR3 region has the DNA TGTGCCAGCAGCTTGGAGGCCTACGAGCAGTACTTC.

V gene TRBV2 combines with J gene TRBJ2-7; TRBD2 agrees at 8 bases. V dropped 3 bases and J dropped 5; count of bases not matched to a gene: 9. The V gene's germline CDR1 is SNHLY and CDR2 FYNNEI. This CDR3 comprises 15 residues. The CDR3 region is CASSEAGGVPDEQYF. DNA of the CDR3: TGTGCCAGCAGTGAGGCCGGGGGGGTCCCTGACGAGCAGTACTTC.